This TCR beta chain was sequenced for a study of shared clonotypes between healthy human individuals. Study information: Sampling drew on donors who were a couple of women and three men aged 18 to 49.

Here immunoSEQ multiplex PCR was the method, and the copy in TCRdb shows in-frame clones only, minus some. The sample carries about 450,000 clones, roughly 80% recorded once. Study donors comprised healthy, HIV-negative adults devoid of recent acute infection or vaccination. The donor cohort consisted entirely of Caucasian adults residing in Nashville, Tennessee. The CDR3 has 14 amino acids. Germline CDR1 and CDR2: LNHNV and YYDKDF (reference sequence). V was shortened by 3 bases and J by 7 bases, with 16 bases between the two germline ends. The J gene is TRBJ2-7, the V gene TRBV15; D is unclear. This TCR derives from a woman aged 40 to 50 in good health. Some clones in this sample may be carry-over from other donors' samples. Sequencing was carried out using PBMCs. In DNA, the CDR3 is TGTGCCACCAGCAGTGTCTTGGTGGCCGGTGAGCAGTACTTC. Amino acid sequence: CATSSVLVAGEQYF.